The source of this T cell receptor (beta chain) is a study of cytomegalovirus exposure and HLA in healthy donors. Overall study results and limits: In vitro data verified a few CMV-associated chains as specific for CMV antigens. According to reports, the classifier identified cytomegalovirus status with high specificity and sensitivity. The study designated 150 to 200 TCR beta chains cytomegalovirus-associated. Subsequent analysis found a tendency for first-cohort TCR clusters to co-occur within the 110 or so validation repertoires.

As regards this clone: Its specificity is unknown.

Germline V gene lookup returns CDR1 LGHNA and CDR2 YSLEER. The CDR3 is 13 amino acids. The ends were cut back, 2 bases at V and 2 bases at J, with 6 bases in the middle. Measured with immunoSEQ multiplex PCR; TCRdb has only the in-frame clones, and not every one. Of 90,000 to 100,000 clones detected, approximately 94% appear once; the ten largest clones hold around 1.1%. Sequencing input: PBMCs. The TCR sequence derives from a woman between 25 and 40 years old in good health and CMV-seropositive. The chain carries TRBV4-3 and TRBJ2-5, with D perhaps matching TRBD1 (5 bases). The CDR3 here is CASSQRQQETQYF. The DNA of the CDR3 is TGCGCCAGCAGCCAAAGACAGCAAGAGACCCAGTACTTC.